These T cell receptor beta chains were read from a single sample in a study of blood T cell repertoires in COVID-19. Libraries were prepared by immunoSEQ multiplex PCR; TCRdb keeps only in-frame clonotypes and omits some of them. This sample has about 200,000 clones, with roughly 90% found just once. Sequenced material: PBMCs or T cells enriched from blood (not recorded which). The origin of the receptors is a woman aged 18-29 years who had recovered from COVID-19. Each CDR3 is given with its conserved first and last residue. D genes are given only for firm matches. Clone size, where shown, is once, few, many, or a class for clones that have expanded.

v_gene,j_gene,d_gene,abundance,CDR3aa,CDR3nt
TRBV11-1,TRBJ1-5,.,.,CASSPRRPVNQPQHF,TGTGCCAGCAGCCCTAGAAGGCCGGTCAATCAGCCCCAGCATTTT
TRBV7-8,TRBJ2-7,.,.,CASSLFPGVQYEQYF,TGTGCCAGCAGCTTATTCCCAGGGGTGCAGTACGAGCAGTACTTC
TRBV10-3,TRBJ2-1,TRBD1,few,CATEGQNYNEQFF,TGTGCCACCGAGGGACAGAACTACAATGAGCAGTTCTTC
TRBV18,TRBJ2-1,.,few,CASSPLADSYNEQFF,TGTGCCAGCTCACCTTTAGCGGACTCCTACAATGAGCAGTTCTTC
TRBV20-1,TRBJ2-5,TRBD2,.,CSASGVAGAPRETQYF,TGCAGTGCTAGTGGGGTAGCGGGGGCCCCGAGGGAGACCCAGTACTTC
TRBV28,TRBJ1-5,.,once,CASRGGNQPQHF,TGTGCCAGCCGGGGGGGCAATCAGCCCCAGCATTTT
TRBV19,TRBJ2-5,TRBD2,.,CASRSTSGGPTRVAQYF,TGTGCCAGTAGGTCAACTAGCGGGGGGCCAACGAGAGTGGCCCAGTACTTC
TRBV2,TRBJ2-1,TRBD1,.,CASSELGQSHYNEQFF,TGTGCCAGCAGTGAATTGGGACAGTCCCACTACAATGAGCAGTTCTTC
TRBV27,TRBJ1-2,TRBD1,.,CASGRLGTGYGYTF,TGTGCCAGCGGCCGCCTCGGGACAGGCTATGGCTACACCTTC
TRBV30,TRBJ2-2,.,.,CAWSNNLAGELFF,TGTGCCTGGAGCAACAACCTGGCCGGGGAGCTGTTTTTT
TRBV2,TRBJ2-2,.,.,CASRDSRYTGELFF,TGTGCCAGCAGGGACAGCAGATACACCGGGGAGCTGTTTTTT
TRBV6-1,TRBJ1-5,.,.,CASSEVGGDQPQHF,TGTGCCAGCAGTGAAGTAGGGGGAGATCAGCCCCAGCATTTT
TRBV2,TRBJ1-2,.,.,CASREQGYVYGYTF,TGTGCCAGCAGAGAACAGGGCTACGTCTATGGCTACACCTTC
TRBV4-1,TRBJ2-1,TRBD1,once,CASSQDLGTGRDEQFF,TGCGCCAGCAGCCAAGATCTCGGGACAGGGAGGGATGAGCAGTTCTTC
TRBV28,TRBJ2-3,TRBD2,.,CASRASGGVQDTQYF,TGTGCCAGCAGGGCCAGCGGGGGAGTTCAGGATACGCAGTATTTT
TRBV28,TRBJ1-5,.,.,CASSPVGGKQPQHF,TGTGCCAGCAGCCCGGTTGGGGGGAAACAGCCCCAGCATTTT
TRBV6-5,TRBJ1-5,.,.,CASSYSRDQPQHF,TGTGCCAGCAGTTACTCGAGGGATCAGCCCCAGCATTTT
TRBV28,TRBJ1-5,.,.,CASSFYDPSQPQHF,TGTGCCAGCAGTTTTTACGATCCTAGTCAGCCCCAGCATTTT
TRBV5-1,TRBJ2-1,TRBD2,.,CASSSRGGTVEQFF,TGCGCCAGCAGCTCCCGGGGAGGGACTGTTGAGCAGTTCTTC
TRBV28,TRBJ1-1,.,.,CASSQKWGVTEAFF,TGTGCCAGCAGCCAGAAGTGGGGAGTCACTGAAGCTTTCTTT
TRBV19,TRBJ2-3,TRBD2,once,CASSMAAGGLSTDTQYF,TGTGCCAGTAGTATGGCAGCGGGGGGGCTTAGCACAGATACGCAGTATTTT
TRBV13,TRBJ2-4,.,.,CASSLATVNIQYF,TGTGCCAGCAGCTTAGCGACTGTTAACATTCAGTACTTC
TRBV12-3/TRBV12-4,TRBJ1-2,.,few,CASSPAGDGYTF,TGTGCCAGCAGCCCCGCGGGGGATGGCTACACCTTC
TRBV5-1,TRBJ2-3,TRBD2,.,CASSLGAGGSTDTQYF,TGCGCCAGCAGCTTGGGAGCGGGGGGGAGCACAGATACGCAGTATTTT
TRBV19,TRBJ1-2,.,.,CASSRSRDIAHGYTF,TGTGCCAGTAGTCGCTCCAGGGACATTGCCCATGGCTACACCTTC
TRBV27,TRBJ2-5,TRBD2,.,CASSSGGPGETQYF,TGTGCCAGCTCCTCGGGGGGGCCGGGGGAGACCCAGTACTTC
TRBV5-1,TRBJ1-1,.,.,CASSLAISNTEAFF,TGCGCCAGCAGCCTAGCTATATCGAACACTGAAGCTTTCTTT
TRBV2,TRBJ2-5,TRBD1,.,CASRGQGETQYF,TGTGCCAGCAGGGGACAGGGGGAGACCCAGTACTTC
TRBV27,TRBJ2-1,.,.,CASSPARRGLRPPDNEQFF,TGTGCCAGCAGTCCAGCACGGCGGGGTTTGCGACCCCCCGACAATGAGCAGTTCTTC
TRBV28,TRBJ1-2,TRBD1,.,CASSSQALTGGNYGYTF,TGTGCCAGCAGCTCCCAGGCCCTGACAGGGGGGAACTATGGCTACACCTTC
TRBV12-3/TRBV12-4,TRBJ1-1,.,.,CASSFFRGSEAFF,TGTGCCAGCAGTTTTTTTAGGGGGTCTGAAGCTTTCTTT
TRBV28,TRBJ1-3,.,.,CASRAKRNTIYF,TGTGCCAGCAGAGCTAAACGAAACACCATATATTTT
TRBV27,TRBJ1-3,.,.,CASSPGRGNTIYF,TGTGCCAGCAGCCCCGGCAGGGGAAACACCATATATTTT
TRBV28,TRBJ1-1,.,.,CASSLFRVNTEAFF,TGTGCCAGCAGTTTGTTCCGGGTGAACACTGAAGCTTTCTTT
TRBV28,TRBJ1-6,.,.,CASRSPGSHSPLHF,TGTGCCAGCAGAAGCCCCGGGAGTCATTCACCCCTCCACTTT
TRBV3-1/TRBV3-2,TRBJ2-1,TRBD1,once,CASSQGVGQGYNEQFF,TGTGCCAGCAGCCAAGGAGTGGGACAGGGATACAATGAGCAGTTCTTC
TRBV27,TRBJ2-2,TRBD2,.,CASSSRRTGGTGELFF,TGTGCCAGCAGTTCGCGGAGAACGGGAGGCACCGGGGAGCTGTTTTTT
TRBV7-2,TRBJ2-4,TRBD2,.,CASSPAGGVGKNIQYF,TGTGCCAGCAGCCCAGCGGGGGGGGTTGGCAAAAACATTCAGTACTTC
TRBV7-3,TRBJ2-1,TRBD2,.,CASSLGASGRGEQFF,TGTGCCAGCAGCTTAGGGGCCTCGGGGAGGGGTGAGCAGTTCTTC
TRBV3-1/TRBV3-2,TRBJ1-2,TRBD1,once,CASSQDFGQGVYGYTF,TGTGCCAGCAGCCAAGATTTCGGACAGGGTGTCTATGGCTACACCTTC
TRBV3-1/TRBV3-2,TRBJ2-7,TRBD1,.,CASSQEGFGQGKPYEQYF,TGTGCCAGCAGCCAAGAAGGGTTTGGACAGGGAAAACCCTACGAGCAGTACTTC
TRBV6-5,TRBJ1-4,.,.,CASRSMGGEKLFF,TGTGCCAGCAGATCCATGGGGGGTGAAAAACTGTTTTTT
TRBV6-5,TRBJ2-2,.,.,CASRRDTIGELFF,TGTGCCAGCAGGCGCGACACGATCGGGGAGCTGTTTTTT
TRBV30,TRBJ1-2,TRBD1,.,CAWSFDRAPSFDGYTF,TGTGCCTGGAGTTTTGACAGGGCCCCCTCTTTTGATGGCTACACCTTC
TRBV2,TRBJ2-1,.,.,CASSTTGSEQFF,TGTGCCAGCAGTACTACAGGGAGTGAGCAGTTCTTC
TRBV9,TRBJ1-6,.,.,CASSGRGSPLHF,TGTGCCAGCAGCGGGAGAGGTTCACCCCTCCACTTT
TRBV18,TRBJ1-1,.,.,CASSLPPGSLNTEAFF,TGTGCCAGCTCACTCCCCCCGGGAAGCCTTAACACTGAAGCTTTCTTT
TRBV10-3,TRBJ2-3,.,once,CAINTKTADTQYF,TGTGCCATCAACACTAAGACAGCAGATACGCAGTATTTT